The 17 T cell receptor beta chains below all came from one sample that was sequenced in a study of blood T cell repertoires in COVID-19. Assay: immunoSEQ multiplex PCR; the TCRdb copy retains only in-frame clones and omits some. The sample has 200,000 to 300,000 clones, around nine tenths seen once. The sequenced sample was peripheral blood. The origin of the receptors is a man aged 25 to 45 with COVID-19, enrolled during active disease.

V usage is TRBV3-1 (or the pseudogene TRBV3-2) and J usage is TRBJ1-2, with 10 bases aligning to TRBD1. V shed 4 bases, J shed 0 bases, and the junction held 5 bases outside the gene matches. The CDR3 runs to 16 residues. In germline, CDR1 is LGHDT, CDR2 YNNKEL (reference sequence). The DNA of the CDR3 is TGTGCCAGCAGCCGAACCGACAGGGGGCCTAACTATGGCTACACCTTC. It codes for CASSRTDRGPNYGYTF.

This clone was observed a single time. The chain is built from TRBV5-4 and TRBJ2-2, with D possibly matching TRBD1 (5 bases). CDR1 is SGHNT, CDR2 YYREEE, per germline (reference sequence). The CDR3 totals 14 residues. Trimming removed 5 bases from V and 4 bases from J, with 12 bases in between. The CDR3 spells CASSRGVSTGELFF. CDR3 sequence (DNA): TGTGCCAGCAGTAGGGGTGTGAGCACCGGGGAGCTGTTTTTT.

The CDR3 DNA reads as TGCGCCAGCAGCCCAGAAGGCGGGACTTATCAGCCCCAGCATTTT. It specifies CASSPEGGTYQPQHF. The rearrangement links TRBV5-1 to TRBJ1-5, with D perhaps TRBD1 (5 bases). The CDR3 has 15 amino acids. Per the germline V gene, CDR1 is SGHRS and CDR2 is YFSETQ. Trimming stripped 4 bases from V and 5 bases from J, with 16 bases between.

The chain combines TRBV7-2 with TRBJ2-4; the match to TRBD1 covers 8 bases. After removal of 5 bases from V and 3 bases from J, the junction contained 6 bases not matched to a gene. The V gene's germline CDR1 is SGHTA and CDR2 FQGNSA. This CDR3 comprises 15 residues. CDR3 bases: TGTGCCAGCAGCCCAGGGGGCGCTGGCAAAAACATTCAGTACTTC. It encodes CASSPGGAGKNIQYF.

The chain combines TRBV4-2 with TRBJ1-5; 7 nucleotides agree with TRBD1. V gave up 0 bases and J gave up 6 bases; unmatched junction bases: 5. Looked up from germline, CDR1 is LGHNA and CDR2 is YNFKEQ. There are 15 residues in the CDR3. CDR3 protein: CASSQDTGASQPQHF. CDR3 DNA: TGTGCCAGCAGCCAAGATACAGGGGCGAGTCAGCCCCAGCATTTT.

This rearrangement joins TRBV5-4 to TRBJ1-4; 7 bases align to TRBD1. Germline V gene lookup returns CDR1 SGHNT and CDR2 YYREEE (reference sequence). There are 14 residues in the CDR3. V shed 4 bases and J 6 bases; nucleotides not matched to a gene: 6. CDR3 DNA: TGTGCCAGCAGCCAACGGGACAGTTATGAAAAACTGTTTTTT. This codes for CASSQRDSYEKLFF. Supplemented by reference TRBV5-4 and TRBJ1-4, the full variable domain reads ETGVTQSPTHLIKTRGQQVTLRCSSQSGHNTVSWYQQALGQGPQFIFQYYREEENGRGNFPPRFSGLQFPNYSSELNVNALELDDSALYLCASSQRDSYEKLFFGSGTQLSVL.

The CDR3 nucleotides read TGTGCCAGTAGTATTGGTAACTTCATGAACACTGAAGCTTTCTTT. Encoded protein: CASSIGNFMNTEAFF. This chain uses TRBV19 with TRBJ1-1; the D is unclear. Germline V lookup: CDR1 LNHDA, CDR2 SQIVND (reference sequence). V was trimmed by 3 bases and J by 0 bases, leaving 11 bases between them. The CDR3 sequence is 15 residues long.

The chain carries TRBV6-1 and TRBJ1-1, with D uncertain. The CDR3 has 13 residues. The V and J ends lost 2 bases and 7 bases respectively, with 11 bases between them. Germline values: CDR1 MNHNS, CDR2 SASEGT. Written as DNA, the CDR3 is TGTGCCAGCAGTGAATCTCCTCGGGGTGAAGCTTTCTTT. This gives the protein CASSESPRGEAFF.

The chain is built from TRBV3-1 (or the pseudogene TRBV3-2) and TRBJ2-1, with 8 bases lining up with TRBD2. The V gene end was trimmed by 5 bases and the J gene end by 5 bases; junction bases not matched to a gene: 2. Germline V CDR1 and CDR2: LGHDT, YNNKEL (reference sequence). This CDR3 comprises 13 residues. This CDR3 reads CASSSTSDNEQFF. The CDR3 DNA follows: TGTGCCAGCAGCTCGACTAGCGACAATGAGCAGTTCTTC.

The chain has TRBV5-5 and TRBJ1-2, with a tentative D call TRBD1 (6 bases). The V gene lost 1 base and the J gene lost 4 bases, with 14 bases spanning the gap. Looked up from germline, CDR1 is SGHKS and CDR2 is YYEKEE (reference sequence). The CDR3 spans 15 residues. CDR3 in amino acids: CASSLTRTASYGYTF. In DNA form, the CDR3 reads TGTGCCAGCAGCTTGACCCGGACAGCTAGCTATGGCTACACCTTC. The variable domain in full, completed from reference TRBV5-5 and TRBJ1-2, reads DAGVTQSPTHLIKTRGQQVTLRCSPISGHKSVSWYQQVLGQGPQFIFQYYEKEERGRGNFPDRFSARQFPNYSSELNVNALLLGDSALYLCASSLTRTASYGYTFGSGTRLTVV.

This chain links TRBV4-1 with TRBJ2-5; TRBD2 agrees at 12 bases. Germline CDR1 reads MGHRA; CDR2 reads YSYEKL. Trimming at V came to 0 bases and at J to 5 bases, leaving 16 bases not matched to a gene. This CDR3 comprises 20 residues. The CDR3 sequence: CASSQDPTRSSGGAAETQYF. The DNA for the CDR3 is TGCGCCAGCAGCCAAGACCCGACGCGGTCTAGCGGGGGGGCCGCCGAGACCCAGTACTTC.

Comment on this clone: Different DNA sequences within this sample yield the same CDR3. The chain joins TRBV3-1 (or the pseudogene TRBV3-2) to TRBJ1-1, with 7 positions matching TRBD1. Germline loops: CDR1 LGHDT, CDR2 YNNKEL (reference sequence). The CDR3 is 15 residues long. The V gene end was trimmed by 4 bases and the J gene end by 0 bases; junction bases not matched to a gene: 5. The CDR3 region is CASSLRTGMNTEAFF. CDR3 in DNA: TGTGCCAGCAGCCTCAGGACAGGAATGAACACTGAAGCTTTCTTT.

The V call is TRBV2, the J call TRBJ1-5, with D possibly TRBD1 on 6 matching bases. The CDR3 length is 17 residues. V dropped 6 bases and J dropped 2 bases, with 20 bases sitting between them. Germline values: CDR1 SNHLY, CDR2 FYNNEI. The CDR3: CASRMGGRGSGNQPQHF. CDR3 in DNA: TGTGCCAGCAGGATGGGGGGGCGCGGGTCGGGCAATCAGCCCCAGCATTTT. Full variable domain (remainder filled in from reference TRBV2 and TRBJ1-5): EPEVTQTPSHQVTQMGQEVILRCVPISNHLYFYWYRQILGQKVEFLVSFYNNEISEKSEIFDDQFSVERPDGSNFTLKIRSTKLEDSAMYFCASRMGGRGSGNQPQHFGDGTRLSIL.

The sample holds one count of this clone. The rearrangement joins TRBV12-5 to TRBJ1-1; TRBD1 agrees at 7 bases. CDR1 is LGHNT and CDR2 is FRNRAP in the germline V gene. The CDR3 length is 16 residues. V lost 1 base to trimming and J lost 3 bases; unmatched junction nucleotides: 8. The CDR3: CASGLASGTVYTEAFF. The DNA for the CDR3 is TGTGCTAGTGGTTTGGCCTCCGGGACAGTGTACACTGAAGCTTTCTTT.

This clone was counted between two and nine times. The V call is TRBV5-1, the J call TRBJ1-2; the match to TRBD1 covers 9 bases. Germline values: CDR1 SGHRS, CDR2 YFSETQ. The junction had 6 bases not matched to a gene; V was cut back by 1 base and J by 8 bases. The CDR3 length is 14 residues. The CDR3 nucleotides are TGCGCCAGCAGCTTGATGACAGGGGGAGAAGGCTACACCTTC. Amino acid sequence: CASSLMTGGEGYTF. Drawing the rest from reference TRBV5-1 and TRBJ1-2, the complete variable domain is KAGVTQTPRYLIKTRGQQVTLSCSPISGHRSVSWYQQTPGQGLQFLFEYFSETQRNKGNFPGRFSGRQFSNSRSEMNVSTLELGDSALYLCASSLMTGGEGYTFGSGTRLTVV.

The V call is TRBV29-1, the J call TRBJ1-1; D not resolved. Germline CDR1 reads SQVTM; CDR2 reads ANQGSEA. This CDR3 contains 12 residues. With 4 bases removed from V and 1 base from J, the gap between germline ends came to 7 bases. The DNA of the CDR3 is TGCAGCGTTGGGAGGGCGAACACTGAAGCTTTCTTT. Translation: CSVGRANTEAFF.

V gene TRBV11-2 combines with J gene TRBJ2-2; 7 bases agree with TRBD1. Trimming cost V 1 base and J 2 bases; bases outside gene matches: 4. There are 16 residues in the CDR3. The germline V gene encodes CDR1 SGHAT and CDR2 FQNNGV. The CDR3 reads CASSLGQGINTGELFF. The CDR3 nucleotides are TGTGCCAGCAGCTTAGGACAGGGAATAAACACCGGGGAGCTGTTTTTT.